Following are 4 T cell receptor beta chains from one sample sequenced in a study of long-term antiretroviral therapy in people with HIV. The assay used was immunoSEQ (version v3.0), run at survey level. Sequenced by immunoSEQ multiplex PCR; TCRdb stores in-frame clones only, minus some. The sample has more than 10,000 clones, less than 90% seen once; the top ten hold roughly a fifth. Sequencing used unsorted PBMCs, obtained 2.1 years after starting antiretroviral therapy. These receptors were obtained from a woman between 35 and 50 years old with HIV.

V usage is TRBV5-5 and J usage is TRBJ2-2; D possibly corresponds to TRBD1 (5 bases). Germline loops: CDR1 SGHKS, CDR2 YYEKEE (reference sequence). The CDR3 has 13 residues. V lost 2 bases, J lost 6 bases, and 8 bases lay in between. The chain's CDR3 is CASSFQTAGELFF. The DNA of the CDR3 is TGTGCCAGCAGCTTTCAGACAGCCGGGGAGCTGTTTTTT.

The chain combines TRBV7-9 with TRBJ1-5, with a tentative D call TRBD1 (5 bases). CDR3 length equals 14 residues. The germline gives CDR1 SEHNR, CDR2 FQNEAQ (reference sequence). V shed 2 bases and J shed 2 bases, with 7 bases lying between them. CDR3 sequence: CASSLQGGNQPQHF. DNA for the CDR3: TGTGCCAGCAGCTTACAGGGAGGCAATCAGCCCCAGCATTTT.

This clone was counted only a few times. The chain carries TRBV6-5 and TRBJ1-1, with no clear D. The CDR3 spans 13 residues. V lost 2 bases and J 4 bases, leaving 8 bases between the germline ends. Per germline, CDR1 MNHEY and CDR2 SVGAGI. DNA of the CDR3: TGTGCCAGCAGTTACGCCACTAGCACTGAAGCTTTCTTT. It translates to CASSYATSTEAFF.

The CDR3, as DNA: TGTGCCAGCAGACGGACAGAGTCCTACAATGAGCAGTTCTTC. As protein: CASRRTESYNEQFF. The chain has TRBV2 and TRBJ2-1; weak D call: TRBD1 (6 bases). Germline CDR1 is SNHLY and CDR2 is FYNNEI. The CDR3 is 14 residues long. V was pared by 6 bases and J by 1 base, with 10 bases between.